Listed here is a single TCR beta chain. It has no known antigen specificity. It has no much larger one-base neighbor in the sample; base qualities were not kept. The sample originates from a study of shared clonotypes between healthy human individuals (dated by TCRdb to the early 2020s). The study in broad terms: The cohort comprised a couple of women and a few men aged 18 to 49 years. Per donor, three plates each were used for CD4 naive and CD4 memory, two for CD8 naive, and one for CD8 memory. To estimate repertoire size and how much clonotype sharing occurs between individuals, the study deeply sequenced the blood TCR repertoires of five healthy adults. To increase sequencing depth and limit assay-specific biases, different laboratories used diverse techniques to prepare libraries and sequence TCR repertoires. Each donor's leukapheresis produced roughly between roughly 0.85 and 9.5 billion PBMCs. Study-level results and caveats: Sampling was restricted to blood, and TCR repertoires in tissue are likely to differ from TCR repertoires in blood. When four donors were compared, the shared fraction of clonotypes was about 5.5% for naive CD4, approximately 3.3% for naive CD8, roughly 2.5% for memory CD4, and less than 0.45% for memory CD8. Pairwise subsampling indicated that sequencing depth was expected to affect the degree of clonotype sharing among donors. Because the study included a small number of donors, the genetic and exposure-history diversity represented was limited. Naive subsets generally had larger estimated clonotype richness than memory subsets. Incomplete sequencing was indicated by rarefaction of sorted-subset datasets, despite the large sequencing depth. Higher generation probabilities were observed for clonotypes shared by all four sorted-subset donors than for non-shared clonotypes.

The germline V gene specifies SGHRS as CDR1 and YFSETQ as CDR2. V is shortened by 4 bases, J by 2 bases, and the region joining them spans 18 bases. The cysteine opens and the phenylalanine closes a CDR3 of 17 amino acids. Only the CDR3 DNA is retained, 51 bases long and in frame from the first base. Donors were healthy HIV-negative adults with no recently reported acute infections or vaccinations. All donors were Caucasian adults living in Nashville, Tennessee, USA. CD4+ T cells were enriched through magnetic negative selection, after which naive cells were positively selected on CD45RA and the remaining negative fraction served as the memory subset. Blood was obtained by leukapheresis, after which PBMCs were separated by Ficoll-Histopaque density gradient centrifugation and cryopreserved in liquid nitrogen vapor phase. Purity and quantity of every magnetically sorted T cell population were checked by analytical flow cytometry. Genomic DNA was isolated from every sorted fraction and measured by UV absorbance on a Nanodrop 2000c.

Using the deep immunoSEQ assay, TCR CDR3 regions were amplified from genomic DNA by multiplex PCR. Genomic DNA extracted from each cell subset was distributed evenly over all wells of several immunoSEQ 96-well plates, and each plate served as one replicate. For sorted subsets, each replicate PCR was loaded with 200 ng genomic DNA, equivalent to approximately 27,000 T cell genomes. Purified libraries were quantified with a Qubit 3.0 fluorometer, sized on a Bioanalyzer 2100, and re-quantified with the KAPA Library Quantification kit. Each immunoSEQ 96-well plate was sequenced on its own single-read 150-cycle Illumina NextSeq 550 flow cell. The original methods were these. Because the immunoSEQ output included only junctional sequences and no quality scores, the filtering could not be the same as the filtering used for full-length reads. Sequences were annotated with PyIR, a Python wrapper for IgBLAST v1.9, and V/J genes and CDR3 were assigned using IMGT germline references. Reads were filtered out if the reads had weak V/J assignments (E-value above 1e-6), no CDR3, stop codons, out-of-frame junctions, or ambiguous translated residues. A V3J clonotype was defined by an identical inferred V gene, J gene, and CDR3 amino acid sequence. Percentage overlap between repertoires was computed as shared unique clonotypes divided by the size of the smaller repertoire. Richness of each repertoire was evaluated using RTK rarefaction, the Chao1 estimator, and Recon v2.1 estimates of unobserved clonotypes. Generation probabilities for all TCRbeta clonotypes obtained by the gDNA method from a handful of donors were computed using OLGA. TCRdb holds this immuneACCESS table with in-frame rearrangements only. Some clones are missing; in checked studies, unresolved V genes explain under half, and the rest has no known cause. That table supplies the V and J calls and clone size; D and trimming were determined from the DNA. The table for this sample lists 800,000 to 1,200,000 clones; roughly 74% of them were counted only once. About 0.52% of the sample comes from the top ten.

Sequenced material: memory CD4+ T cells from PBMCs. In the paper's terms, the cell subset or site label means: CD45RA-negative fraction. The receptor chain draws on TRBV5-1 and TRBJ2-2, with TRBD2 as a weak D call on 6 bases. This TCR was recovered from a man between 18 and 29 years old in good health. Some clones in this sample may be carry-over from other donors' samples. The DNA sequence reads TGCGCCAGCAGCCCAAGCAGTACTAGCTATAACACCGGGGAGCTGTTTTTT. Protein translation: CASSPSSTSYNTGELFF. Full variable domain (CDR3 extended with the reference TRBV5-1 and TRBJ2-2 proteins): KAGVTQTPRYLIKTRGQQVTLSCSPISGHRSVSWYQQTPGQGLQFLFEYFSETQRNKGNFPGRFSGRQFSNSRSEMNVSTLELGDSALYLCASSPSSTSYNTGELFFGEGSRLTVL.